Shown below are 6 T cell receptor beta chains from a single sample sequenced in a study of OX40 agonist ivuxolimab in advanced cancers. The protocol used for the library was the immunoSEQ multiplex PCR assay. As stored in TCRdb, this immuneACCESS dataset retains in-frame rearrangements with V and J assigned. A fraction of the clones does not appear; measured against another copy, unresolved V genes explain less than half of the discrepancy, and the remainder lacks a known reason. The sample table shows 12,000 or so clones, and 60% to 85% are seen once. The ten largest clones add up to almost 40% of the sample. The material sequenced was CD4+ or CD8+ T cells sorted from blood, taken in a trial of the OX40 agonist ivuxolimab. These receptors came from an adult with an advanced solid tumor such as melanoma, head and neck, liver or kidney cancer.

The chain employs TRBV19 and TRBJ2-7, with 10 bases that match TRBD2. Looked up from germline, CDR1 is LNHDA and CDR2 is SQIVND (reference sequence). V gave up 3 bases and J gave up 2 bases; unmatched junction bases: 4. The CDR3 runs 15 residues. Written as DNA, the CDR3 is TGTGCCAGTAGTATTACTAGCGGGATTACCTACGAGCAGTACTTC. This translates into CASSITSGITYEQYF.

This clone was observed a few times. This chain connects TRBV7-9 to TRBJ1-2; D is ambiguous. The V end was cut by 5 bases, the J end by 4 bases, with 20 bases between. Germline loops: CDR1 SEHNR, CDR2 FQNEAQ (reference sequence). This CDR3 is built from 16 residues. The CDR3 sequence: CASSASSDRRIYGYTF. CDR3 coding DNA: TGTGCCAGCAGCGCGTCTTCGGACCGAAGGATCTATGGCTACACCTTC.

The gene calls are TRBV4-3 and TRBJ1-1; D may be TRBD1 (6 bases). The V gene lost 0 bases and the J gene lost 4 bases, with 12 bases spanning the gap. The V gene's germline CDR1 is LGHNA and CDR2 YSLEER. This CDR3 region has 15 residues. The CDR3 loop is CASSQDRGLVTEAFF. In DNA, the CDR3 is TGCGCCAGCAGCCAAGACAGGGGTTTGGTCACTGAAGCTTTCTTT.

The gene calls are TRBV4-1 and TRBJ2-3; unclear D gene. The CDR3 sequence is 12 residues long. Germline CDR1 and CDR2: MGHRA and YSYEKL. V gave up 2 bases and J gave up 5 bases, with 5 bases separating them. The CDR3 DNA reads TGCGCCAGCAGCCAATTCGGAGATACGCAGTATTTT. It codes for CASSQFGDTQYF.

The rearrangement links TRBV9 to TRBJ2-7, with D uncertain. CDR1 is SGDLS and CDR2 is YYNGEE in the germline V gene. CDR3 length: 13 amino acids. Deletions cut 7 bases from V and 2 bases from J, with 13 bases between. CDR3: CASSPPFTYEQYF. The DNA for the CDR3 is TGTGCCAGCTCACCACCGTTCACCTACGAGCAGTACTTC.

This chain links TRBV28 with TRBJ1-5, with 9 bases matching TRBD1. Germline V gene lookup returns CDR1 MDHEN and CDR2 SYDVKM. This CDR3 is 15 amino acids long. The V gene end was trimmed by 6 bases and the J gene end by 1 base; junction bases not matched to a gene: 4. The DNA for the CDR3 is TGTGCCAGCAGGGGACAGGGCGGGAGCAATCAGCCCCAGCATTTT. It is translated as CASRGQGGSNQPQHF.